Following are 22 T cell receptor beta chains from one sample sequenced in a study of monozygotic twins with inflammatory bowel disease. Using the 5' RACE reads, TCRdb records one entry per CDR3 protein without DNA. This sample's clone table lists about 160,000 distinct CDR3 sequences. Sequenced material: blood. Source of these receptors: a human donor with ulcerative colitis or Crohn's disease, or a healthy co-twin of an affected twin (not recorded which).

The rearrangement links TRBV18 to TRBJ2-7; lacking DNA, the TRBD2 call made by TCRdb goes unchecked. CDR1 and CDR2 from the germline V gene are KGHSH and LQKENI. The CDR3 runs to 15 residues. The chain's CDR3 is CASSPLNSGTYEQYF.

V gene TRBV24-1 combines with J gene TRBJ2-7; there is no DNA to check the TCRdb D call of TRBD2. CDR3 size: 15 residues. CDR1 KGHDR and CDR2 SFDVKD come from the germline V gene. CDR3 protein: CATSEPSGQTYEQYF.

The rearrangement joins TRBV5-1 to TRBJ2-2; TCRdb outputs TRBD2, but without DNA this stays unchecked. The CDR3 length is 15 residues. The germline CDR1 and CDR2 sequences are SGHRS and YFSETQ. This CDR3 reads CASSPTSGSVGELFF.

The J gene is TRBJ2-2, the V gene TRBV7-9. The germline CDR1 and CDR2 sequences are SEHNR and FQNEAQ (reference sequence). CDR3 length equals 15 residues. The CDR3 sequence is CASSLSRSNTGELFF.

The chain links TRBV6-1 to TRBJ2-7; the TCRdb call, TRBD1, lacks DNA for checking. The CDR3 is 12 residues long. The germline gives CDR1 MNHNS, CDR2 SASEGT. The CDR3 spells CATRDTAYEQYF.

V gene TRBV27 combines with J gene TRBJ1-5; the TCRdb call, TRBD1, lacks DNA for checking. This CDR3 is built from 15 residues. From germline, CDR1 is MNHEY and CDR2 SMNVEV (reference sequence). CDR3 region: CASSFTGGGNQPQHF.

The J gene is TRBJ2-2, the V gene TRBV3-1; TCRdb picks TRBD2, but there is no DNA to check that call. This CDR3 comprises 17 residues. Looked up from germline, CDR1 is LGHDT and CDR2 is YNNKEL (reference sequence). The CDR3 spells CASSQDETSDSTGELFF.

CDR3 amino acids: CASSLMRAPSNQPQHF. The chain couples TRBV28 to TRBJ1-5. This CDR3 has 16 residues. The germline V gene encodes CDR1 MDHEN and CDR2 SYDVKM. The whole variable domain, filled in from reference TRBV28 and TRBJ1-5, reads DVKVTQSSRYLVKRTGEKVFLECVQDMDHENMFWYRQDPGLGLRLIYFSYDVKMKEKGDIPEGYSVSREKKERFSLILESASTNQTSMYLCASSLMRAPSNQPQHFGDGTRLSIL.

The V gene is TRBV19, the J gene TRBJ2-1; the D call of TRBD2 rests on TCRdb alone, since no DNA is present to check it. CDR1 and CDR2 from the germline V gene are LNHDA and SQIVND (reference sequence). This CDR3 has 17 residues. CDR3 loop: CASSPHDRGGRDNEQFF.

The CDR3 sequence is CASIDRGAYNEQFF. The genes are TRBV2 and TRBJ2-1; TCRdb gives TRBD1 as the D gene, but with no DNA this cannot be confirmed. CDR1 and CDR2 from the germline V gene are SNHLY and FYNNEI. The CDR3 runs 14 residues.

V usage is TRBV27 and J usage is TRBJ1-5. The CDR3 has 15 residues. CDR1 and CDR2 from the germline V gene are MNHEY and SMNVEV (reference sequence). The CDR3 reads CASSPQGLGNQPQHF.

The CDR3: CASSYGGGLLGANVLTF. V gene TRBV6-5 combines with J gene TRBJ2-6; without DNA, the TCRdb call of TRBD2 cannot be checked. The CDR3 runs 17 residues. Germline V gene sequence: CDR1 MNHEY, CDR2 SVGAGI.

The chain carries TRBV28 and TRBJ2-5; TCRdb's assignment of TRBD1 cannot be checked, as there is no DNA. This CDR3 is 13 amino acids long. Germline assignment: CDR1 MDHEN and CDR2 SYDVKM. The CDR3 spells CASDTGGRETQYF.

The V call is TRBV7-9, the J call TRBJ2-1; TCRdb picks TRBD2, but there is no DNA to check that call. The germline gives CDR1 SEHNR, CDR2 FQNEAQ (reference sequence). This CDR3 comprises 14 residues. The CDR3 here is CAGHGTSGSGEQFF.

The gene calls are TRBV6-1 and TRBJ2-7; there is no DNA to check the TCRdb D call of TRBD1. Germline V CDR1 and CDR2: MNHNS, SASEGT. The CDR3 is 13 amino acids. The CDR3 here is CASGDRGPDEQYF.

The V and J genes are TRBV11-3 and TRBJ1-1; the TRBD1 assignment by TCRdb is unverifiable without DNA. The CDR3 loop spans 16 amino acids. CDR1 is SGHNT, CDR2 YENEEA, per germline. The CDR3 here is CASSERRPQGNTEAFF.

The V call is TRBV11-2, the J call TRBJ2-2. This CDR3 contains 16 residues. Germline assignment: CDR1 SGHAT and CDR2 FQNNGV. CDR3 loop: CASSSSGVENTGELFF.

This chain links TRBV2 with TRBJ1-1; the D call of TRBD1 rests on TCRdb alone, since no DNA is present to check it. The CDR3 consists of 16 residues. Looked up from germline, CDR1 is SNHLY and CDR2 is FYNNEI. CDR3 sequence reads: CASIREPISVNTEAFF.

V usage is TRBV12-3 or TRBV12-4 and J usage is TRBJ1-4. The CDR3 runs to 14 residues. This CDR3 is CASSLAVLGEKLFF.

The rearrangement links TRBV4-1 to TRBJ2-1; as DNA is missing, the TRBD2 call by TCRdb cannot be tested. The V gene's germline CDR1 is MGHRA and CDR2 YSYEKL. The CDR3 has 17 residues. Here the CDR3 reads CASSLGTSGRVGNEQFF.

The chain carries TRBV3-1 and TRBJ2-7; TCRdb designates TRBD1, a call that cannot be tested without DNA. CDR3 length: 16 residues. Germline-derived CDR1 and CDR2 are LGHDT and YNNKEL (reference sequence). CDR3 region: CASSQGAGHRAYEQYF.

The chain recombines TRBV12-3 or TRBV12-4 with TRBJ1-4; TCRdb returns TRBD1, unconfirmable since there is no DNA. This CDR3 has 15 residues. The CDR3 sequence: CASSSWTGGNEKLFF.